This TCR beta chain emerged from a study of shared clonotypes between healthy human individuals. V was cut by 10 bases and J by 3 bases, with 16 bases left in between. The CDR3 totals 13 residues. Germline values: CDR1 MDHEN, CDR2 SYDVKM. TCRdb's table, derived via immunoSEQ multiplex PCR, lists solely in-frame clones and lacks some. The data hold 600,000 to 750,000 clones, with less than 95% observed a single time. The TCR sequence derives from a man between 18 and 35 years old in good health. Some clones in this sample may be carry-over from other donors' samples. The sequenced material came from memory CD8+ T cells from PBMCs. This sample's subset: CD45RO+ cells pooled with CCR7-negative TemRA cells. The V gene is TRBV28, the J gene TRBJ2-7; perhaps D is TRBD1 or TRBD2 (5 bases each). DNA for the CDR3: TGTGCCACCCTGGGGGTTGGCGGCTACGAGCAGTACTTC. Amino acid sequence: CATLGVGGYEQYF.